Listed here are 21 T cell receptor beta chains from one sample, sequenced in a study of blood T cell repertoires in COVID-19. Assay: immunoSEQ multiplex PCR; the TCRdb copy retains only in-frame clones and omits some. The repertoire holds fewer than 350,000 clones, approximately 90% seen once, with 2.3% in the top ten. The sequenced sample consisted of PBMCs or T cells enriched from blood (not recorded which). Receptor source: a woman aged 40 to 50 with acute COVID-19.

Comments on this clone: Additional DNA sequences in this sample encode the identical CDR3. V usage is TRBV20-1 and J usage is TRBJ2-1; D is uncertain. Trimming cost V 3 bases and J 3 bases, with 3 bases left between them. CDR3 size: 11 residues. Germline V gene data show CDR1 as DFQATT and CDR2 as SNEGSKA (reference sequence). The CDR3: CSASGYNEQFF. CDR3 bases: TGCAGTGCTAGCGGCTACAATGAGCAGTTCTTC.

V gene TRBV6-2 or TRBV6-3 combines with J gene TRBJ2-1; TRBD2 matches 8 bases. V shed 2 bases, J shed 16 bases, and the junction held 10 bases outside the gene matches. CDR3 length equals 13 residues. Germline assignment: CDR1 MNHEY and CDR2 SVGEGT. CDR3 nucleotide sequence: TGTGCCAGCAGTTACCGCCGAGCGGGAGCGGTTTTCTTC. Protein: CASSYRRAGAVFF.

The CDR3 sequence: CASSPNIGSDEKLFF. The CDR3 DNA sequence: TGTGCCAGCAGTCCAAACATCGGGAGTGATGAAAAACTGTTTTTT. The chain employs TRBV6-2 or TRBV6-3 and TRBJ1-4; D ambiguous. Germline CDR1 MNHEY, CDR2 SVGEGT. The V and J ends lost 5 bases and 6 bases respectively, with 16 bases between them. The CDR3 totals 15 residues.

V is TRBV11-2 and J is TRBJ1-6, with 7 nucleotides matching TRBD1. Germline V gene sequence: CDR1 SGHAT, CDR2 FQNNGV. After removal of 1 base from V and 7 bases from J, the junction contained 7 bases not matched to a gene. The CDR3 has 16 amino acids. The CDR3 sequence: CASSLGQGLPNSPLHF. Here the CDR3 DNA reads TGTGCCAGCAGCTTAGGACAGGGCCTCCCGAATTCACCCCTCCACTTT.

This clone was picked up one time. This chain joins TRBV2 and TRBJ1-6; D remains ambiguous. Germline-derived CDR1 and CDR2 are SNHLY and FYNNEI. This CDR3 is built from 12 residues. Trimming left V 6 bases short and J 9 bases short, with 9 bases between. This CDR3 is CASRETGSPLHF. Written as DNA, the CDR3 is TGTGCCAGCAGGGAGACTGGTTCACCCCTCCACTTT. Based on the CDR3 plus reference TRBV2 and TRBJ1-6, the full variable domain is EPEVTQTPSHQVTQMGQEVILRCVPISNHLYFYWYRQILGQKVEFLVSFYNNEISEKSEIFDDQFSVERPDGSNFTLKIRSTKLEDSAMYFCASRETGSPLHFGNGTRLTVT.

The V call is TRBV4-3, the J call TRBJ2-4; D is perhaps TRBD1 (6 bases). Between the trimmed V and J ends, which lost 1 base and 4 bases, there was a span of 14 bases. The CDR3 extends over 16 amino acids. Germline values: CDR1 LGHNA, CDR2 YSLEER. The CDR3 loop is CASSQGERTAKNIQYF. The CDR3 DNA reads TGCGCCAGCAGCCAAGGCGAGCGGACAGCAAAAAACATTCAGTACTTC.

The chain employs TRBV5-5 and TRBJ1-2; no clear D gene. V was clipped by 2 bases and J by 1 base, with 3 bases between them. The CDR3 has 12 amino acids. CDR1 and CDR2 from the germline V gene are SGHKS and YYEKEE (reference sequence). The CDR3 DNA is TGTGCCAGCAGCTTTTATAACTATGGCTACACCTTC. Its translation is CASSFYNYGYTF.

V gene TRBV5-1 combines with J gene TRBJ1-4, with 7 bases matching TRBD1. Germline V gives CDR1 SGHRS, CDR2 YFSETQ. CDR3 length equals 15 residues. J gave up 0 bases and V 4 bases, and 3 bases lay outside the gene matches. The CDR3 DNA is TGCGCCAGCAGCGGTGGACAGGCAACTAATGAAAAACTGTTTTTT. Amino acid sequence: CASSGGQATNEKLFF.

The chain combines TRBV27 with TRBJ2-3; D is unclear. Trimming took off 6 bases at V and 1 base at J, with 8 bases between the two ends. This CDR3 contains 13 residues. Germline CDR1 reads MNHEY; CDR2 reads SMNVEV (reference sequence). The CDR3 loop reads CASRPVGTDTQYF. DNA of the CDR3: TGTGCCAGCAGGCCGGTTGGCACAGATACGCAGTATTTT.

This sequence joins TRBV7-2 and TRBJ1-2; D is undetermined. The CDR3 sequence is 15 residues long. From germline, CDR1 is SGHTA and CDR2 FQGNSA. Between the trimmed V and J ends, which lost 3 bases and 4 bases, there was a span of 15 bases. This chain's CDR3 is CASSFNQVSVYGYTF. The CDR3 DNA reads TGTGCCAGCAGCTTTAACCAGGTGTCGGTCTATGGCTACACCTTC.

The chain couples TRBV3-1 (or the pseudogene TRBV3-2) to TRBJ2-2; a weak D match, TRBD2 (5 bases). This CDR3 has 13 amino acids. Germline CDR1 is LGHDT and CDR2 is YNNKEL (reference sequence). Between the trimmed V and J ends, which lost 2 bases and 6 bases, there was a span of 7 bases. Here the CDR3 reads CASSQTGAGELFF. CDR3 in DNA: TGTGCCAGCAGCCAAACCGGGGCCGGGGAGCTGTTTTTT.

V usage is TRBV19 and J usage is TRBJ2-2; weak D call: TRBD2 (7 bases). This CDR3 is built from 17 residues. Trimming removed 5 bases from V and 7 bases from J, with 23 bases in between. Germline V gene lookup returns CDR1 LNHDA and CDR2 SQIVND (reference sequence). In nucleotides, the CDR3 is TGTGCCAGTAGTCCCAATGGGAGGGGGTTGGCGTACGGGGAGCTGTTTTTT. Its protein is CASSPNGRGLAYGELFF.

The chain employs TRBV4-1 and TRBJ1-2; 8 positions match TRBD1. Trimming removed 0 bases from V and 8 bases from J; junction bases left unmatched: 8. Germline lookup yields CDR1 MGHRA and CDR2 YSYEKL. This CDR3 spans 15 amino acids. The CDR3 DNA is TGCGCCAGCAGCCAAGAGAGGGGGGCAGGGGGCGGCTACACCTTC. This sequence encodes CASSQERGAGGGYTF.

This chain connects TRBV24-1 to TRBJ2-2; 12 bases fit TRBD1. Germline-derived CDR1 and CDR2 are KGHDR and SFDVKD. Trimming took 3 bases from V and 5 from J; bases not matched to a gene: 3. The CDR3 is 16 residues long. The chain's CDR3 is CATSDRDRGRTGELFF. The CDR3 DNA follows: TGTGCCACCAGTGATCGGGACAGGGGGCGGACCGGGGAGCTGTTTTTT.

V is TRBV5-1 and J is TRBJ2-1; 11 nucleotides match TRBD2. The CDR3 has 15 residues. The trim removed 6 bases at V and 9 bases at J, leaving 11 bases unmatched. Germline V CDR1 and CDR2: SGHRS, YFSETQ. CDR3 bases: TGCGCCAGCATGCTAGCGGGGGGCCTAAGCAGTGAGCAGTTCTTC. As protein: CASMLAGGLSSEQFF.

The genes are TRBV10-3 and TRBJ2-3; 8 bases are a match to TRBD2. The CDR3 has 15 amino acids. The V segment lost 5 bases and the J segment 2 bases; nucleotides outside the gene matches: 6. Per the germline V gene, CDR1 is ENHRY and CDR2 is SYGVKD. Written as DNA, the CDR3 is TGTGCCATCAGTCAGATAGCGGGACTCACAGATACGCAGTATTTT. The encoded protein is CAISQIAGLTDTQYF.

The chain joins TRBV9 to TRBJ2-5, with 8 bases matching TRBD2. There are 15 residues in the CDR3. V was clipped by 4 bases and J by 3 bases; unmatched bases: 8. Germline-derived CDR1 and CDR2 are SGDLS and YYNGEE. As DNA, the CDR3 is TGTGCCAGCAGCCTGCGGGGGGCGGGAAAAGAGACCCAGTACTTC. This gives the protein CASSLRGAGKETQYF.

V and J are TRBV30 and TRBJ1-2, with D possibly being TRBD1 (6 bases). The V end was cut by 1 base, the J end by 7 bases, with 16 bases between. This CDR3 has 14 amino acids. In germline, CDR1 is GTSNPN, CDR2 SVGIG (reference sequence). CDR3 DNA: TGTGCCTGGAGTGGGAATCTAGGGGGTAGTGGCTACACCTTC. Its protein is CAWSGNLGGSGYTF.

V is TRBV9 and J is TRBJ1-1; TRBD1 might be the D (5 bases). The germline gives CDR1 SGDLS, CDR2 YYNGEE. The CDR3 totals 14 residues. Trimming took off 3 bases at V and 1 base at J, with 10 bases between the two ends. CDR3 nucleotides: TGTGCCAGCAGCGGTTATCAGGGGAACACTGAAGCTTTCTTT. Translated: CASSGYQGNTEAFF.

To note about this clone: This same CDR3 is encoded by further DNA sequences in the sample. This chain links TRBV18 with TRBJ1-1, with D possibly being TRBD1 (5 bases). Trimming stripped 2 bases from V and 5 bases from J, with 12 bases between. The length of the CDR3 is 14 residues. Per the germline V gene, CDR1 is KGHSH and CDR2 is LQKENI. The CDR3 DNA sequence: TGTGCCAGCTCACCAGGGACCGGGAGGACTGAAGCTTTCTTT. It yields the protein CASSPGTGRTEAFF.

This clone turned up a few times. The rearrangement links TRBV19 to TRBJ1-1; tentatively, D is TRBD1 (6 bases). Germline V lookup: CDR1 LNHDA, CDR2 SQIVND (reference sequence). V was shortened by 9 bases and J by 5 bases, with 16 bases between the two germline ends. The CDR3 has 13 amino acids. The CDR3 region is CASLGATGTEAFF. CDR3 DNA sequence: TGTGCCAGCCTGGGGGCTACGGGAACTGAAGCTTTCTTT. Together with reference TRBV19 and TRBJ1-1, the CDR3 gives the full variable domain: DGGITQSPKYLFRKEGQNVTLSCEQNLNHDAMYWYRQDPGQGLRLIYYSQIVNDFQKGDIAEGYSVSREKKESFPLTVTSAQKNPTAFYLCASLGATGTEAFFGQGTRLTVV.